Described below is a single T cell receptor (beta chain) sequence and its context. Its antigen is undetermined. The data derive from a study of T cell repertoires in cytomegalovirus infection. In TCRdb, the reads were re-called with MiXCR into one record per CDR3 protein. The sample holds around 71,000 distinct CDR3 sequences; roughly 40% are singletons and the top ten take approximately 93%. This CDR3 has 13 residues. V lost 1 base and J lost 5, with 8 bases in between. CDR1 is LNHDA and CDR2 is SQIVND in the germline V gene (reference sequence). The input for sequencing was CD8+ T cells from cultured PBMCs, taken from culture after CMV antigen stimulation. The sequence was collected from a human donor in good health (CMV status not recorded). Some clones in this sample may be carry-over from other donors' samples. The rearrangement uses TRBV19 and TRBJ2-5, with D possibly TRBD1 on 6 matching bases. The CDR3 reads CASSIGTVETQYF. The DNA of the CDR3 is TGTGCCAGTAGTATAGGGACAGTTGAGACCCAGTACTTC. Combining the CDR3 with reference TRBV19 and TRBJ2-5 gives the whole variable domain DGGITQSPKYLFRKEGQNVTLSCEQNLNHDAMYWYRQDPGQGLRLIYYSQIVNDFQKGDIAEGYSVSREKKESFPLTVTSAQKNPTAFYLCASSIGTVETQYFGPGTRLLVL.